A single sample is the source of the 8 T cell receptor beta chains below, sequenced in a study of blood T cell repertoires in COVID-19. The method was immunoSEQ multiplex PCR; TCRdb's version includes in-frame clones alone and lacks a portion of them. Altogether 250,000 to 350,000 clones are present, about nine tenths being singletons, with the ten largest covering 0.94%. The sequencing sample was made of peripheral blood. The receptors originated from a woman aged 35 to 49 who had recovered from COVID-19.

The chain has TRBV2 and TRBJ1-1; unclear D gene. Germline CDR1 reads SNHLY; CDR2 reads FYNNEI. The CDR3 is 13 residues long. V was clipped by 7 bases and J by 0 bases, with 9 bases between them. CDR3 amino acids: CASMNSLNTEAFF. In DNA, the CDR3 is TGTGCCAGCATGAACAGCCTGAACACTGAAGCTTTCTTT.

This sequence joins TRBV7-9 and TRBJ1-2, with 7 bases that match TRBD1. CDR1 is SEHNR and CDR2 is FQNEAQ in the germline V gene (reference sequence). CDR3 length: 13 residues. The V and J ends lost 1 base and 8 bases, in that order; junction bases with no gene match: 4. The CDR3 DNA sequence: TGTGCCAGCAGCTTAGAGGGGGCTAGCGGCTACACCTTC. Its protein is CASSLEGASGYTF.

The V and J genes are TRBV2 and TRBJ1-5; weak D call: TRBD1 (6 bases). This CDR3 contains 18 residues. CDR1 and CDR2 from the germline V gene are SNHLY and FYNNEI. V was shortened by 1 base and J by 0 bases, with 16 bases between the two germline ends. CDR3 nucleotide sequence: TGTGCCAGCAGTGAAGAGACACCCGGGACATATAGCAATCAGCCCCAGCATTTT. Amino acids: CASSEETPGTYSNQPQHF.

The chain is built from TRBV3-1 (or the pseudogene TRBV3-2) and TRBJ2-7; the D gene is possibly TRBD2 (5 bases). Germline V gene lookup returns CDR1 LGHDT and CDR2 YNNKEL (reference sequence). There are 15 residues in the CDR3. Trimming removed 0 bases at V and 4 bases at J, with 13 bases between. The CDR3, as DNA: TGTGCCAGCAGCCAAGAGCGGGTACTAGTTTACGAGCAGTACTTC. This translates into CASSQERVLVYEQYF.

The rearrangement links TRBV5-5 to TRBJ1-1; tentative D call: TRBD1 (5 bases). CDR3 length: 14 residues. Trimming stripped 4 bases from V and 3 bases from J, with 13 bases between. Germline loops: CDR1 SGHKS, CDR2 YYEKEE (reference sequence). The CDR3 loop is CASSKQDKDTEAFF. The CDR3 coding sequence is TGTGCCAGCAGCAAACAGGATAAGGACACTGAAGCTTTCTTT.

V usage is TRBV10-3 and J usage is TRBJ1-2; 7 nucleotides align to TRBD1. Germline CDR1 reads ENHRY; CDR2 reads SYGVKD. CDR3 length equals 16 residues. V shed 7 bases and J 6 bases; nucleotides not matched to a gene: 17. CDR3: CAITPGTETQINGYTF. In nucleotides, the CDR3 is TGTGCCATCACCCCCGGGACAGAGACCCAAATCAATGGCTACACCTTC.

The CDR3 DNA follows: TGTGCCAGCAGTTTAGGACAGGGAACTTGGAATTCACCCCTCCACTTT. It specifies CASSLGQGTWNSPLHF. The rearrangement joins TRBV27 to TRBJ1-6; 8 nucleotides agree with TRBD1. Germline CDR1 reads MNHEY; CDR2 reads SMNVEV (reference sequence). The CDR3 runs to 16 residues. Germline trimming cut 2 bases from V and 7 bases from J; bases unmatched to any gene: 7.

The chain couples TRBV11-3 to TRBJ2-1; 12 bases are shared with TRBD2. V lost 1 base to trimming and J lost 4 bases; unmatched junction nucleotides: 5. The CDR3 consists of 17 residues. Germline-derived CDR1 and CDR2 are SGHNT and YENEEA. CDR3 sequence reads: CASSLGRTSGTYNEQFF. For the CDR3, the DNA is TGTGCCAGCAGCTTAGGTAGGACTAGCGGGACGTACAATGAGCAGTTCTTC.